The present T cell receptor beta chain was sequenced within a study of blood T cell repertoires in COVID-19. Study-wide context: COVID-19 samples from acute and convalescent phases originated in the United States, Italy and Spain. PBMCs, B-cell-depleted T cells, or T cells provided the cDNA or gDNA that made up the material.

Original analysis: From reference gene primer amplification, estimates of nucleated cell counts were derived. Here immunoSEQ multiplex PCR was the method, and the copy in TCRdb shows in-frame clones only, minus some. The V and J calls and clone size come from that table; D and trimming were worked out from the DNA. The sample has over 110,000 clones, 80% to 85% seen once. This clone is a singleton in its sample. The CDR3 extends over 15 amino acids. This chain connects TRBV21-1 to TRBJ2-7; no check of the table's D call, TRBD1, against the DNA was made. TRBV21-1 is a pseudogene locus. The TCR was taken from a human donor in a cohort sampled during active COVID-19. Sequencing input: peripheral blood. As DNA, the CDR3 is TGTGCCAGCAGCAAAGTTGGGACAAACCCCTACGAGCAGTACTTC. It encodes CASSKVGTNPYEQYF.